This TCR beta chain derives from a study of CD8 T cells in ankylosing spondylitis. Each CDR3 protein gets one entry after TCRdb re-called the 5' RACE reads with MiXCR. The table lists roughly 240,000 distinct CDR3 sequences, 7.5% to 9.5% of them singletons, with 4% to 5% in the top ten. There are many counts of this clonotype. V lost 7 bases and J 4 bases, leaving 20 bases between the germline ends. The V gene's germline CDR1 is DFQATT and CDR2 SNEGSKA (reference sequence). CDR3 size: 15 residues. Sample: blood, either unsorted or a sorted T cell fraction (not recorded which). This receptor was identified in a female donor with ankylosing spondylitis or in good health (not recorded which). J is TRBJ2-1 and V is TRBV20-1, with D uncertain. The CDR3 here is CSVSGRTDLYNEQFF. CDR3 sequence (DNA): TGCAGTGTCAGTGGGCGGACCGACTTATACAATGAGCAGTTCTTC.